This TCR beta chain was identified in a study of cytomegalovirus exposure and HLA in healthy donors. Study-wide points: Rare TCR sequences predominated, though certain public TCRs were found in many donors.

In regard to this clone: The antigen remains unidentified.

The repertoire was sequenced with immunoSEQ multiplex PCR; TCRdb's copy has only in-frame clones and lacks some. The profile shows tens of thousands of clones, 75% to 95% of them singletons. CDR1 GTSNPN and CDR2 SVGIG come from the germline V gene (reference sequence). The CDR3 loop spans 15 amino acids. V dropped 3 bases and J dropped 9; count of bases not matched to a gene: 14. The chain is built from TRBV30 and TRBJ2-7; 10 bases align to TRBD1. Sequenced material: PBMCs. The clonotype originates from a man younger than 35 in good health and CMV-seronegative. This chain's CDR3 is CAWSPGQGVGGGQYF. The CDR3 coding sequence is TGTGCCTGGAGCCCAGGACAGGGGGTCGGAGGGGGGCAGTACTTC.